These 20 T cell receptor beta chains share one sample of origin, sequenced in a study of T cell responses to AZD1222 COVID-19 vaccine. Assay: immunoSEQ multiplex PCR; the TCRdb copy retains only in-frame clones and omits some. Among roughly 100,000 clones listed, around 87% were seen once. This specimen consisted of peripheral blood, obtained on day 0 of AZD1222 vaccination. These receptors all stem from an adult in good health.

The rearrangement links TRBV6-1 to TRBJ1-1; D is unclear. CDR3 length: 14 residues. CDR1 is MNHNS and CDR2 is SASEGT in the germline V gene. V was trimmed by 1 base and J by 4 bases, leaving 10 bases between them. CDR3 protein: CASSEGTGGTEAFF. CDR3 sequence (DNA): TGTGCCAGCAGTGAAGGTACGGGCGGCACTGAAGCTTTCTTT.

This clone was recorded only once. The DNA for the CDR3 is TGCGCCAGCAGCTTGGGGAATGAGCAGTTCTTC. Amino acids: CASSLGNEQFF. V usage is TRBV5-1 and J usage is TRBJ2-1; D ambiguous. The germline V gene encodes CDR1 SGHRS and CDR2 YFSETQ. The CDR3 sequence is 11 residues long. The V end was cut by 0 bases, the J end by 7 bases, with 2 bases between.

The CDR3 DNA is TGTGCCAGCAGTTTGATTAGGGGGCTTAGTTCACCCCTCCACTTT. Protein: CASSLIRGLSSPLHF. V gene TRBV28 combines with J gene TRBJ1-6; 7 nucleotides align to TRBD1. The germline V gene has CDR1 MDHEN and CDR2 SYDVKM. CDR3 length equals 15 residues. Trimming at V came to 3 bases and at J to 9 bases, leaving 8 bases not matched to a gene.

This clone was counted a single time. The J gene is TRBJ1-3, the V gene TRBV4-3; TRBD1 matches at 7 bases. The CDR3 totals 18 residues. Germline CDR1 and CDR2: LGHNA and YSLEER. V was clipped by 0 bases and J by 3 bases; unmatched bases: 11. This CDR3 is CASSQDLLGGASGNTIYF. CDR3 nucleotides: TGCGCCAGCAGCCAAGATTTATTAGGGGGCGCGAGTGGAAACACCATATATTTT.

About this clone itself: Compared with germline, one end of the junction differs, possibly owing to a read error. V and J are TRBV4-2 and TRBJ1-5, with unresolved D. This CDR3 region has 13 residues. Germline CDR1 and CDR2: LGHNA and YNFKEQ. Here the CDR3 reads CASSKEMDQPQHF. In nucleotides, the CDR3 is TGTGCCAGCAGCAAAGAAATGGATCAGCCCCAGCATTTT.

The chain couples TRBV11-2 to TRBJ1-4; TRBD1 matches at 11 bases. The V segment lost 3 bases and the J segment 7 bases; nucleotides outside the gene matches: 1. This CDR3 is built from 14 residues. The germline V gene has CDR1 SGHAT and CDR2 FQNNGV. The CDR3 bases are TGTGCCAGCAGCTTTGGACAGGGGGCTGAAAAACTGTTTTTT. Translation: CASSFGQGAEKLFF.

The sample holds a few counts of this clone. The J gene is TRBJ1-1, the V gene TRBV7-2; D is unclear. This CDR3 contains 13 residues. Germline assignment: CDR1 SGHTA and CDR2 FQGNSA. Trimming shortened V by 4 bases and J by 11 bases, and 17 bases separated the two germline ends. The CDR3 bases are TGTGCCAGCAGCTCTCCTCGGCTGGTGGAGGCTTTCTTT. It translates to CASSSPRLVEAFF. Drawing the rest from reference TRBV7-2 and TRBJ1-1, the complete variable domain is GAGVSQSPSNKVTEKGKDVELRCDPISGHTALYWYRQSLGQGLEFLIYFQGNSAPDKSGLPSDRFSAERTGGSVSTLTIQRTQQEDSAVYLCASSSPRLVEAFFGQGTRLTVV.

The chain carries TRBV3-1 (or the pseudogene TRBV3-2) and TRBJ1-6; 7 bases are a match to TRBD1. The germline CDR1 and CDR2 sequences are LGHDT and YNNKEL (reference sequence). V shed 4 bases and J 10 bases; nucleotides not matched to a gene: 10. This CDR3 has 15 residues. This CDR3 is CASSRQTGHGSPLHF. The CDR3 DNA reads as TGTGCCAGCAGCCGTCAGACAGGGCACGGCTCACCCCTCCACTTT.

The chain employs TRBV7-9 and TRBJ2-7, with 10 nucleotides matching TRBD1. This CDR3 is 17 amino acids long. V was pared by 4 bases and J by 4 bases, with 13 bases of the junction left unmatched. Germline V CDR1 and CDR2: SEHNR, FQNEAQ (reference sequence). The CDR3 loop reads CASSSFTTGTGVYEQYF. The CDR3 DNA follows: TGTGCCAGCAGCTCCTTTACTACCGGGACAGGGGTTTACGAGCAGTACTTC.

V usage is TRBV7-2 and J usage is TRBJ2-3; TRBD2 aligns across 10 bases. The CDR3 contains 14 residues. CDR1 and CDR2 from the germline V gene are SGHTA and FQGNSA. V trimming: 3 bases; J trimming: 5 bases; junction bases outside the gene matches: 2. The CDR3: CASSFSGGLDTQYF. For the CDR3, the DNA is TGTGCCAGCAGCTTTAGCGGGGGGTTAGATACGCAGTATTTT.

The chain has TRBV5-6 and TRBJ2-1; no definite D call. V was pared by 3 bases and J by 0 bases, with 10 bases between. The CDR3 has 15 amino acids. Germline values: CDR1 SGHDT, CDR2 YYEEEE. CDR3 residues: CASSWAARSYNEQFF. As DNA, the CDR3 is TGTGCCAGCAGCTGGGCCGCACGCTCCTACAATGAGCAGTTCTTC.

The chain links TRBV18 to TRBJ2-2; a possible D gene is TRBD2 (6 bases). Trimming took 1 base from V and 4 from J, leaving 7 bases between them. The V gene's germline CDR1 is KGHSH and CDR2 LQKENI. CDR3 length: 14 residues. The CDR3 reads CASSPQTSTGELFF. The CDR3 DNA is TGTGCCAGCTCACCACAGACTAGCACCGGGGAGCTGTTTTTT.

This chain connects TRBV9 to TRBJ2-1; D is unresolved. The CDR3 has 15 residues. The V gene's germline CDR1 is SGDLS and CDR2 YYNGEE. Trimming cost V 0 bases and J 0 bases, with 7 bases left between them. The CDR3 reads CASSVEVSSYNEQFF. The CDR3 nucleotides are TGTGCCAGCAGCGTAGAAGTCAGCTCCTACAATGAGCAGTTCTTC.

This chain joins TRBV3-1 (or the pseudogene TRBV3-2) and TRBJ1-3; no definite D call. V was trimmed by 2 bases and J by 1 base, leaving 6 bases between them. CDR3 length: 14 residues. Germline V lookup: CDR1 LGHDT, CDR2 YNNKEL (reference sequence). The CDR3 coding sequence is TGTGCCAGCAGCCAATCGGTATCTGGAAACACCATATATTTT. This codes for CASSQSVSGNTIYF.

This chain connects TRBV9 to TRBJ2-1; D is possibly TRBD2 (6 bases). Germline V lookup: CDR1 SGDLS, CDR2 YYNGEE. The CDR3 covers 16 residues. Trimming pared 4 bases from V and 2 bases from J, leaving 16 bases between. This CDR3 is CASSTSRETTYNEQFF. The CDR3 region has the DNA TGTGCCAGCAGCACTAGTCGGGAGACCACCTACAATGAGCAGTTCTTC.

V gene TRBV2 combines with J gene TRBJ2-1; D not certain. Germline V gene data show CDR1 as SNHLY and CDR2 as FYNNEI. With 3 bases removed from V and 3 bases from J, the gap between germline ends came to 12 bases. CDR3 length equals 15 residues. The CDR3 protein is CASSDRQLNYNEQFF. As DNA, the CDR3 is TGTGCCAGCAGTGATAGGCAGCTAAACTACAATGAGCAGTTCTTC.

This rearrangement joins TRBV5-1 to TRBJ2-3; D possibly uses TRBD1 or TRBD2 (5 bases each). The V and J ends lost 5 bases and 0 bases respectively, with 10 bases between them. The CDR3 is made up of 14 amino acids. Germline V CDR1 and CDR2: SGHRS, YFSETQ. The CDR3 here is CASRPGRSTDTQYF. CDR3 DNA sequence: TGCGCCAGCAGACCGGGACGCAGCACAGATACGCAGTATTTT.

This clone was recorded only once. V gene TRBV28 combines with J gene TRBJ1-1; D remains unclear. Germline CDR1 and CDR2: MDHEN and SYDVKM. This CDR3 region has 11 residues. The DNA of the CDR3 is TGTGCTGCACGGCGGTATGGTGAAGCTTTCTTT. This translates into CAARRYGEAFF.

Here the CDR3 reads CASSLALRGFYEQYF. CDR3 coding DNA: TGTGCCAGCAGCTTAGCGCTAAGGGGATTCTACGAGCAGTACTTC. The chain recombines TRBV7-9 with TRBJ2-7; possibly TRBD1 for D (5 bases). In germline, CDR1 is SEHNR, CDR2 FQNEAQ (reference sequence). The V and J ends lost 0 bases and 3 bases respectively, with 12 bases between them. This CDR3 contains 15 residues.

The rearrangement links TRBV7-2 to TRBJ2-5; 9 bases are shared with TRBD2. Losses at the gene ends were 7 bases for V and 5 bases for J; bases not matched to a gene: 8. The V gene's germline CDR1 is SGHTA and CDR2 FQGNSA. The CDR3 extends over 14 amino acids. Here the CDR3 DNA reads TGTGCCAGCATCGCATCGGCGGGAGGGGAGACCCAGTACTTC. This codes for CASIASAGGETQYF.